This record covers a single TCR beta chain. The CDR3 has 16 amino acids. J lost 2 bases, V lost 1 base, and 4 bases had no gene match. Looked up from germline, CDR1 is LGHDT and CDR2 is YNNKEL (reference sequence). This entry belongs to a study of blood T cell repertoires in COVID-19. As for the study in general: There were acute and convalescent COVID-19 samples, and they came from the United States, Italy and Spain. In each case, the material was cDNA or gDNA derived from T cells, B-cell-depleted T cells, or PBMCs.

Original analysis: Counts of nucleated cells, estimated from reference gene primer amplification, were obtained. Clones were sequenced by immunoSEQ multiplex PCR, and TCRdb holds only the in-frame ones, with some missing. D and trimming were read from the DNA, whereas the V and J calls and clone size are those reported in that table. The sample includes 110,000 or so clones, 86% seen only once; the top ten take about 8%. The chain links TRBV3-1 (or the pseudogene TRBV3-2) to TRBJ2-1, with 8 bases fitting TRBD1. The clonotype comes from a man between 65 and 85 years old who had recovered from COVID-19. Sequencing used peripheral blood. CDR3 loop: CASSQGDRWPYNEQFF. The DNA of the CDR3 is TGTGCCAGCAGCCAAGGGGACAGGTGGCCCTACAATGAGCAGTTCTTC.